This entry lists 32 T cell receptor beta chains sequenced from one sample in a study of T-cell reconstitution after alpha-beta-depleted transplantation in children (dated by TCRdb to between 2015 and 2016). The library was generated by PCR. The instrument was an Illumina HiSeq 2500. To normalize quantification of the TCRbeta repertoire, the TCR libraries were built with molecular barcoding that relied on unique molecular identifiers. TCRdb reworked the public reads: Q25 trimming with fastp, MiXCR clone assembly, productive beta chains retained. Rows are unified per CDR3 protein, each entry keeping the most common DNA and genes. Counted in this sample were approximately 200,000 distinct CDR3 sequences; about 15% of them appeared once. The biggest ten clones account for about 12% of the sample. This specimen consisted of PBMCs from the stem cell graft donor, obtained from the stem cell graft. The receptors were gathered from a human donor who donated a stem cell graft to a child with acute lymphoblastic leukemia.

This clonotype was observed at least ten times. V is TRBV4-1 and J is TRBJ2-2, with D hard to call. V lost 4 bases, J lost 2 bases, and 17 bases lay in between. Germline values: CDR1 MGHRA, CDR2 YSYEKL. This CDR3 contains 17 residues. As DNA, the CDR3 is TGCGCCAGCAGCCCAGATCGGAGTGCGGAAAACACCGGGGAGCTGTTTTTT. Translation: CASSPDRSAENTGELFF.

This clonotype was seen more than once but under ten times. The chain uses TRBV20-1 and TRBJ2-1; no firm D call. This CDR3 is 14 amino acids long. Germline V gives CDR1 DFQATT, CDR2 SNEGSKA (reference sequence). The V end lost 3 bases, the J end lost 9 bases, and 18 bases lay between the germline ends. Here the CDR3 reads CSARVSDSLSEQFF. The CDR3 DNA follows: TGCAGTGCTAGGGTTTCGGATTCCCTCAGTGAGCAGTTCTTC.

This clonotype has a count of ten or more. The V gene is TRBV6-1, the J gene TRBJ2-2; 7 bases are shared with TRBD1. The germline V gene has CDR1 MNHNS and CDR2 SASEGT. This CDR3 has 14 residues. The V segment lost 7 bases and the J segment 4 bases; nucleotides outside the gene matches: 6. CDR3 sequence: CASIQGKGTGELFF. CDR3 bases: TGTGCCAGCATACAGGGGAAGGGCACCGGGGAGCTGTTTTTT.

A word on this clonotype: A read error may be the cause here, since a much bigger clone is one base away. This chain connects TRBV4-2 to TRBJ2-4; D unclear. The CDR3 has 17 residues. The germline CDR1 and CDR2 sequences are LGHNA and YNFKEQ. The CDR3 loop is CASSQEIIASGKNSQYF. In DNA, the CDR3 is TGTGCCAGCAGCCAAGAGATAATAGCTTCAGGCAAAAACAGTCAGTACTTC.

This clonotype was counted ten times or more. V usage is TRBV5-1 and J usage is TRBJ1-1, with a weak D call TRBD1 (5 bases). The ends were cut back, 2 bases at V and 1 base at J, with 18 bases in the middle. The CDR3 contains 17 residues. Germline CDR1 reads SGHRS; CDR2 reads YFSETQ. The CDR3 protein is CASSLTEGYRGNTEAFF. DNA for the CDR3: TGCGCCAGCAGCTTAACAGAGGGGTATCGGGGGAACACTGAAGCTTTCTTT.

The chain combines TRBV12-3 or TRBV12-4 with TRBJ2-7; 8 bases are a match to TRBD2. This CDR3 region has 15 residues. V lost 6 bases and J lost 6; bases outside the gene matches: 13. CDR3 residues: CASSPGGGKLGEQYF. The CDR3 DNA sequence: TGTGCCAGCAGCCCCGGGGGGGGTAAATTAGGCGAGCAGTACTTC.

Ten or more counts support this clonotype. The V call is TRBV20-1, the J call TRBJ2-1; TRBD1 matches 8 bases. Germline V gives CDR1 DFQATT, CDR2 SNEGSKA (reference sequence). This CDR3 is built from 15 residues. After removal of 6 bases from V and 4 bases from J, the junction contained 11 bases not matched to a gene. The CDR3 bases are TGCAGTGCCCGAAAGAACCGGGACAGGTACAATGAGCAGTTCTTC. Amino acid sequence: CSARKNRDRYNEQFF.

This chain links TRBV7-9 with TRBJ1-2, with D unclear. V dropped 7 bases and J dropped 3 bases, with 24 bases sitting between them. In germline, CDR1 is SEHNR, CDR2 FQNEAQ (reference sequence). The CDR3 is made up of 17 amino acids. CDR3 region: CASNTWEGTEGDYGYTF. CDR3 nucleotide sequence: TGTGCCAGCAACACGTGGGAGGGAACGGAGGGAGACTATGGCTACACCTTC.

This clonotype was seen ten or more times. The V and J genes are TRBV5-1 and TRBJ2-6; TRBD1 might be the D (5 bases). Trimming stripped 0 bases from V and 4 bases from J, with 11 bases between. This CDR3 is built from 16 residues. Per germline, CDR1 SGHRS and CDR2 YFSETQ. The CDR3 DNA follows: TGCGCCAGCAGCTTGGTGGGGCAGGTCGGGGCCAACGTCCTGACTTTC. It encodes CASSLVGQVGANVLTF.

The chain has TRBV7-6 and TRBJ2-5, with 8 positions matching TRBD1. CDR1 is SGHVS, CDR2 FNYEAQ, per germline. CDR3 length: 11 amino acids. J gave up 7 bases and V 6 bases, and 1 base lay outside the gene matches. The CDR3 nucleotides read TGTGCCAGCAGTGACAGGGGGACCCAGTACTTC. Its protein is CASSDRGTQYF.

This clonotype was seen many times. This rearrangement joins TRBV6-4 to TRBJ1-5; a possible D gene is TRBD1 (5 bases). V was clipped by 6 bases and J by 2 bases, with 26 bases between them. CDR3 length: 19 amino acids. CDR1 and CDR2 from the germline V gene are MRHNA and SNTAGT. CDR3 coding DNA: TGTGCCAGCAGCCGCCGGCCCCCCAACAGGTATTTGGGCAATCAGCCCCAGCATTTT. Its translation: CASSRRPPNRYLGNQPQHF.

Many counts were recorded for this clonotype. The chain recombines TRBV5-1 with TRBJ2-5, with D unclear. Per germline, CDR1 SGHRS and CDR2 YFSETQ. Trimming removed 0 bases at V and 4 bases at J, with 7 bases between. CDR3 length: 13 residues. The chain's CDR3 is CASSLEATETQYF. Written as DNA, the CDR3 is TGCGCCAGCAGCTTGGAGGCGACAGAGACCCAGTACTTC.

This clonotype showed up many times. The V gene is TRBV4-1, the J gene TRBJ1-1; D may be TRBD1 (6 bases). Germline loops: CDR1 MGHRA, CDR2 YSYEKL. CDR3 length: 15 residues. The ends were cut back, 7 bases at V and 0 bases at J, with 15 bases in the middle. Here the CDR3 DNA reads TGCGCCAGCAAATATTACAGGGACGTGAACACTGAAGCTTTCTTT. Translation gives CASKYYRDVNTEAFF.

In its sample, this clonotype was seen a few times. V gene TRBV5-1 combines with J gene TRBJ2-5; 9 bases align to TRBD2. V lost 5 bases to trimming and J lost 2 bases; unmatched junction nucleotides: 7. The CDR3 is 15 amino acids. Germline-derived CDR1 and CDR2 are SGHRS and YFSETQ. The CDR3 coding sequence is TGCGCCAGCAGTATTACTAGCGGGTGGCAAGAGACCCAGTACTTC. It codes for CASSITSGWQETQYF.

The chain has TRBV10-3 and TRBJ1-5; 9 nucleotides agree with TRBD1. V was pared by 5 bases and J by 6 bases, with 14 bases of the junction left unmatched. Germline CDR1 reads ENHRY; CDR2 reads SYGVKD. The CDR3 consists of 17 residues. CDR3: CAISPGQGKVGGQPQHF. In nucleotides, the CDR3 is TGTGCCATCAGTCCGGGACAGGGAAAGGTGGGGGGTCAGCCCCAGCATTTT.

This clonotype appeared many times. This chain joins TRBV5-1 and TRBJ2-2; D unresolved. CDR1 is SGHRS, CDR2 YFSETQ, per germline. Trimming removed 6 bases from V and 1 base from J, with 4 bases in between. This CDR3 has 12 residues. The CDR3 nucleotides read TGCGCCAGCACGGAGAACACCGGGGAGCTGTTTTTT. Encoded protein: CASTENTGELFF.

This clonotype was counted many times. The gene calls are TRBV7-2 and TRBJ2-1, with D uncertain. The CDR3 extends over 15 amino acids. The V gene's germline CDR1 is SGHTA and CDR2 FQGNSA. V lost 1 base to trimming and J lost 2 bases, with 9 bases between them. CDR3 region: CASSLGGTPYNEQFF. As DNA, the CDR3 is TGTGCCAGCAGCTTAGGGGGAACCCCCTACAATGAGCAGTTCTTC.

The J gene is TRBJ1-4, the V gene TRBV13; no clear D. Trimming pared 5 bases from V and 4 bases from J, leaving 14 bases between. This CDR3 region has 15 residues. In germline, CDR1 is PRHDT, CDR2 FYEKMQ (reference sequence). The CDR3: CASSPWVLGNEKLFF. DNA for the CDR3: TGTGCCAGCAGCCCCTGGGTCCTCGGTAATGAAAAACTGTTTTTT.

In its sample, this clonotype was seen many times. The chain has TRBV29-1 and TRBJ2-7; D is perhaps TRBD2 (6 bases). Trimming removed 5 bases from V and 7 bases from J, with 15 bases in between. The CDR3 loop spans 12 amino acids. Germline lookup yields CDR1 SQVTM and CDR2 ANQGSEA. In DNA form, the CDR3 reads TGCAGCGTTCTAAGCGGGTCCTGGGAGCAGTACTTC. Its translation is CSVLSGSWEQYF.

This clonotype was counted between two and nine times. This chain links TRBV5-5 with TRBJ2-2; TRBD1 matches at 7 bases. The length of the CDR3 is 14 residues. After removal of 3 bases from V and 4 bases from J, the junction contained 3 bases not matched to a gene. Germline values: CDR1 SGHKS, CDR2 YYEKEE (reference sequence). The CDR3 protein is CASSWDSLTGELFF. Here the CDR3 DNA reads TGTGCCAGCAGCTGGGACAGCCTCACCGGGGAGCTGTTTTTT.

This clonotype was found many times. The rearrangement links TRBV12-3 or TRBV12-4 to TRBJ2-1, with TRBD2 as a possible D gene (6 bases). CDR3 size: 14 residues. The V end lost 3 bases, the J end lost 9 bases, and 15 bases lay between the germline ends. CDR3 bases: TGTGCCAGCAGTTTGACTAGACAGACCAGTGAGCAGTTCTTC. It specifies CASSLTRQTSEQFF.

In regard to this clonotype: A much larger clone sits a single nucleotide away, making a read error possible. V is TRBV12-3 or TRBV12-4 and J is TRBJ2-7; D is uncertain. The CDR3 runs 13 residues. DNA for the CDR3: TGTGCCAGCGCCACGAATGAGCAAGACGACCAGTACTTC. Translation: CASATNEQDDQYF.

This clonotype was seen ten or more times. The rearrangement uses TRBV20-1 and TRBJ2-3; no clear D gene. The CDR3 spans 12 residues. Germline assignment: CDR1 DFQATT and CDR2 SNEGSKA (reference sequence). Trimming pared 5 bases from V and 1 base from J, leaving 7 bases between. As DNA, the CDR3 is TGCAGTGCTCCGGCCCGCACAGATACGCAGTATTTT. Its translation: CSAPARTDTQYF.

Ten or more counts support this clonotype. The V and J genes are TRBV6-5 and TRBJ2-7; D call uncertain. Germline CDR1 reads MNHEY; CDR2 reads SVGAGI. The CDR3 totals 11 residues. V lost 6 bases to trimming and J lost 3 bases, with 6 bases between them. The CDR3 protein is CASRGDYEQYF. The CDR3 bases are TGTGCCAGCAGGGGCGACTACGAGCAGTACTTC.

The sample holds many counts of this clonotype. The chain joins TRBV28 to TRBJ2-7; 8 bases match TRBD1. The CDR3 length is 15 residues. CDR1 and CDR2 (germline): MDHEN, SYDVKM. Germline trimming cut 5 bases from V and 1 base from J; bases unmatched to any gene: 7. As DNA, the CDR3 is TGTGCCAGCAGTCCCGCAGGGGGCGCGTCCTACGAGCAGTACTTC. Translation gives CASSPAGGASYEQYF.

This clonotype was observed many times. This chain links TRBV5-1 with TRBJ2-1; the D is unclear. In germline, CDR1 is SGHRS, CDR2 YFSETQ. The ends were cut back, 4 bases at V and 5 bases at J, with 10 bases in the middle. There are 13 residues in the CDR3. CDR3 coding DNA: TGCGCCAGCAGCCTCGGTCCCAACAATGAGCAGTTCTTC. Translated, it gives CASSLGPNNEQFF.

The chain combines TRBV5-1 with TRBJ2-5; TRBD2 matches at 9 bases. Trimming cost V 3 bases and J 2 bases; bases outside gene matches: 5. Germline V gene sequence: CDR1 SGHRS, CDR2 YFSETQ. The CDR3 length is 15 residues. The CDR3: CASSSGLAAQETQYF. CDR3 nucleotide sequence: TGCGCCAGCAGCTCGGGACTAGCCGCTCAAGAGACCCAGTACTTC.

This clonotype was seen repeatedly, ten times or more. The J gene is TRBJ2-2, the V gene TRBV19; perhaps D is TRBD1 or TRBD2 (5 bases each). Trimming shortened V by 6 bases and J by 7 bases, and 18 bases separated the two germline ends. CDR3 size: 15 residues. Germline values: CDR1 LNHDA, CDR2 SQIVND (reference sequence). CDR3 residues: CASRHPQRGVGELFF. The CDR3 DNA sequence: TGTGCCAGTAGACACCCCCAGAGAGGGGTCGGGGAGCTGTTTTTT.

The sample holds a few counts of this clonotype. This rearrangement joins TRBV4-1 to TRBJ2-7, with 9 bases matching TRBD2. Germline lookup yields CDR1 MGHRA and CDR2 YSYEKL. This CDR3 spans 16 amino acids. Germline trimming cut 4 bases from V and 5 bases from J; bases unmatched to any gene: 12. The CDR3 spells CASSPLGREGLNEQYF. The CDR3 DNA is TGCGCCAGCAGCCCCCTTGGGCGGGAGGGCCTCAACGAGCAGTACTTC.

This clonotype was seen ten or more times. The chain couples TRBV5-1 to TRBJ2-2, with 8 bases matching TRBD2. The CDR3 consists of 16 residues. Germline lookup yields CDR1 SGHRS and CDR2 YFSETQ. The ends lost 3 bases at V and 4 bases at J; junction bases unmatched: 8. CDR3 sequence: CASSYGGRIGTGELFF. CDR3 bases: TGCGCCAGCAGCTATGGCGGGAGGATTGGCACCGGGGAGCTGTTTTTT. Full variable domain (rest looked up from reference TRBV5-1 and TRBJ2-2): KAGVTQTPRYLIKTRGQQVTLSCSPISGHRSVSWYQQTPGQGLQFLFEYFSETQRNKGNFPGRFSGRQFSNSRSEMNVSTLELGDSALYLCASSYGGRIGTGELFFGEGSRLTVL.

This clonotype was counted many times. The chain is built from TRBV20-1 and TRBJ1-5; D unclear. V lost 3 bases and J lost 3, with 15 bases in between. The CDR3 has 15 amino acids. Germline V gene data show CDR1 as DFQATT and CDR2 as SNEGSKA (reference sequence). CDR3 sequence reads: CSASGNGGSNQPQHF. The DNA of the CDR3 is TGCAGTGCTAGTGGAAACGGAGGGTCCAATCAGCCCCAGCATTTT.

The gene calls are TRBV28 and TRBJ2-7; D is undetermined. Germline loops: CDR1 MDHEN, CDR2 SYDVKM. The CDR3 consists of 14 residues. Trimming shortened V by 2 bases and J by 2 bases, and 10 bases separated the two germline ends. CDR3 loop: CASSLELETYEQYF. In DNA, the CDR3 is TGTGCCAGCAGTTTAGAGCTGGAGACCTACGAGCAGTACTTC.